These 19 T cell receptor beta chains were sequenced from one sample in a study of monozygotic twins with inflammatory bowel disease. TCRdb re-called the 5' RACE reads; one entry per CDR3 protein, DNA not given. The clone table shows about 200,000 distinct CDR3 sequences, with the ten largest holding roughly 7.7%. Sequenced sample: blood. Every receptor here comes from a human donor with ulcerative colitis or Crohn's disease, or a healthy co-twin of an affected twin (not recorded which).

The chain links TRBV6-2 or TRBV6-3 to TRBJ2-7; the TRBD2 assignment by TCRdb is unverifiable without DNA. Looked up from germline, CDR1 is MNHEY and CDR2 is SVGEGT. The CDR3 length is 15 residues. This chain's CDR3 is CASSYRPAGDYEQYF.

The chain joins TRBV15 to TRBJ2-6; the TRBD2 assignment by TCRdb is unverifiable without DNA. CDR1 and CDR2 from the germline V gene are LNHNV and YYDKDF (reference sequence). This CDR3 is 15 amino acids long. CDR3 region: CATSTAGTGANVLTF.

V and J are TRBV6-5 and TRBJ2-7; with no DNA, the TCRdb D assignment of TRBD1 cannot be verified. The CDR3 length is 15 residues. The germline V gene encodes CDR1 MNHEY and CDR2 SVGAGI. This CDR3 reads CASSYGQGISYEQYF.

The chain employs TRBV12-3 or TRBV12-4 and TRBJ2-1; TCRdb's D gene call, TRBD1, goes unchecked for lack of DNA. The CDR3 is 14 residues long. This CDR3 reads CASSYRDRDNEQFF.

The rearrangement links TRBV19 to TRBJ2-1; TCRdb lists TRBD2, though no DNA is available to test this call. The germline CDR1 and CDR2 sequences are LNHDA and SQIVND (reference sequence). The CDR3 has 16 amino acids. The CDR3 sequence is CASSIRSGPSYNEQFF.

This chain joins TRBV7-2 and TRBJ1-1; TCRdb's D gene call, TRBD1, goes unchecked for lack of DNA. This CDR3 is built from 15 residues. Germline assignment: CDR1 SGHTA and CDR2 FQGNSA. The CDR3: CASSLEAGGYTEAFF.

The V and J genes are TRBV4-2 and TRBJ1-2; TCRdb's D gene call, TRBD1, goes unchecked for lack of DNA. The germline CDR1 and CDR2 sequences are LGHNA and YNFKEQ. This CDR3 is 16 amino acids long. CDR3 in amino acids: CASSQDPTGGGYGYTF.

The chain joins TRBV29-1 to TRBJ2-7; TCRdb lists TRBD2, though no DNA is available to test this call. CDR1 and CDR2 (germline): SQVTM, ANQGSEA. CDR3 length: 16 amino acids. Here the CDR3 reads CSVPGTSGTTSYEQYF.

CDR3 protein: CASSWNAGTGANTEAFF. This chain uses TRBV7-9 with TRBJ1-1; the D gene TCRdb calls, TRBD1, cannot be checked with no DNA. This CDR3 region has 17 residues. The germline gives CDR1 SEHNR, CDR2 FQNEAQ (reference sequence). Using reference TRBV7-9 and TRBJ1-1 for the parts outside the CDR3, the full variable domain is DTGVSQNPRHKITKRGQNVTFRCDPISEHNRLYWYRQTLGQGPEFLTYFQNEAQLEKSRLLSDRFSAERPKGSFSTLEIQRTEQGDSAMYLCASSWNAGTGANTEAFFGQGTRLTVV.

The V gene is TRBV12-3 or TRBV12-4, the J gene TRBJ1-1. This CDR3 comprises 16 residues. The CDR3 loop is CASSFGLGRADTEAFF.

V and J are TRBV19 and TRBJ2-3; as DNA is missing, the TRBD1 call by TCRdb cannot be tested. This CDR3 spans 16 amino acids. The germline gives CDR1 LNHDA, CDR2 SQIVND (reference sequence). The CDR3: CASSRPTGLGTDTQYF.

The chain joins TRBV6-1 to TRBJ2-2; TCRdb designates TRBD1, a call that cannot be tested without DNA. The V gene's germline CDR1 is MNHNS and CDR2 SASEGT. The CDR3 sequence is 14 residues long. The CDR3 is CASSAGTPTGELFF.

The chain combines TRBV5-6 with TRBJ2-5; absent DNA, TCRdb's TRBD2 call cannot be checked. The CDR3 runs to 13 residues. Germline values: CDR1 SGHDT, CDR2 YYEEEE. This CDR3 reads CASSFIASETQYF.

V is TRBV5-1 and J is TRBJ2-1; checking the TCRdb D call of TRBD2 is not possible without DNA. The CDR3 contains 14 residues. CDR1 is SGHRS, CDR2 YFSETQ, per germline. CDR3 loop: CASSRASTYNEQFF.

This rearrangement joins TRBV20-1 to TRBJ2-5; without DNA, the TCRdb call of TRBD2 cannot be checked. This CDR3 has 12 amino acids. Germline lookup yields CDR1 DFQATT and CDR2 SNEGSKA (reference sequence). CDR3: CSAPRSGETQYF.

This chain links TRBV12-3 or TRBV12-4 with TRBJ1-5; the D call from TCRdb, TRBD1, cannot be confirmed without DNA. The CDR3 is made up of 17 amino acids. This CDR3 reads CASSFSQGTKSNQPQHF.

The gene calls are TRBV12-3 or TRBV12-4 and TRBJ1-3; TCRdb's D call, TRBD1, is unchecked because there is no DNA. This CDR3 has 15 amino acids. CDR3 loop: CASQGWGQPGNTIYF.

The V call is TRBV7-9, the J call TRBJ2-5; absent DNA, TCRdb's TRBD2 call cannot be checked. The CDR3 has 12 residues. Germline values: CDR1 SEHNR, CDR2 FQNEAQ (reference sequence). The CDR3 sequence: CASSVNLGRQYF.

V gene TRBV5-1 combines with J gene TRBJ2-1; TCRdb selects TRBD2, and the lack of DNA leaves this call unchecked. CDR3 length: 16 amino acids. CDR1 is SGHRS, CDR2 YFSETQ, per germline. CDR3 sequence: CASSLGSSGRWNEQFF. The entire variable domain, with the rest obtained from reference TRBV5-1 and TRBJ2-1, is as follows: KAGVTQTPRYLIKTRGQQVTLSCSPISGHRSVSWYQQTPGQGLQFLFEYFSETQRNKGNFPGRFSGRQFSNSRSEMNVSTLELGDSALYLCASSLGSSGRWNEQFFGPGTRLTVL.